These T cell receptor beta chains were read from a single sample in a study of PD-L1 blockade in urothelial cancer. Profiled with immunoSEQ multiplex PCR; TCRdb holds only in-frame clones, not every one. The sample gives roughly 100,000 clones, 89% of which show up once; 0.85% to 1% is in the top ten. The sequencing used PBMCs, collected around atezolizumab (anti-PD-L1) treatment. These receptors came from a woman older than 75 with urothelial cancer. Each CDR3 is given without its conserved first and last residue. Where a row states a size, it is once, few, many or the class of an expanded clone; other rows omit it.

v_call	clone_size	j_call	cdr3_aa
TRBV27	NA	TRBJ1-1	ASSSADRGVGTEAF
TRBV7-6	NA	TRBJ1-4	ASSFFSTGAYNEKLF
TRBV5-1	NA	TRBJ2-4	ASSLGTSGRVKNIQY
TRBV7-6	NA	TRBJ2-5	ASSPRQGRQETQY
TRBV6-1	NA	TRBJ2-4	ASSEIDSAKNIQY
TRBV2	few	TRBJ1-2	ASSRTGNYGYT
TRBV5-6	NA	TRBJ1-1	ASSSPGGNPEAF
TRBV25-1	NA	TRBJ2-7	ASSTPGLASNEQY
TRBV5-1	NA	TRBJ2-1	ATATSSSYNEQF
TRBV19	NA	TRBJ1-5	ASRLNSVGQPQH
TRBV25-1	NA	TRBJ1-2	ASKGLGGGYT
TRBV13	NA	TRBJ2-1	ASSTTGNRYNEQF
TRBV6-4	NA	TRBJ2-3	ASSDRGQGLDTQY
TRBV9	NA	TRBJ2-3	ASSVGGITDTQY
TRBV7-3	NA	TRBJ2-3	ASSLNRRPPGDTQY
TRBV18	NA	TRBJ1-1	ASSPDRTNTEAF
TRBV10-2	once	TRBJ1-1	ASSDRGPTEAF
TRBV7-6	NA	TRBJ1-1	ASSRDRNTEAF
TRBV10-1	NA	TRBJ1-1	ASSESMGDSEAF
TRBV4-2	NA	TRBJ2-3	ASTSSGVSTDTQY
TRBV28	NA	TRBJ2-7	ASSPGQTLYEQY
TRBV4-1	NA	TRBJ2-1	ASSQVVTPYNEQF
TRBV2	NA	TRBJ1-1	ASGWRETEAF
TRBV5-1	NA	TRBJ1-1	ASSLAGMNTEAF
TRBV28	NA	TRBJ1-1	ASSLLGRGTEAF
TRBV7-6	NA	TRBJ1-2	ASSLQGSYGYT
TRBV11-2	once	TRBJ1-3	ASSFNPGLLFGNTIY
TRBV9	NA	TRBJ2-2	ASSPRQGATGELF
TRBV6-5	many	TRBJ2-2	ASSYTATLNTGELF
TRBV6-4	NA	TRBJ2-2	ASRPGTGGGGELF
TRBV5-1	NA	TRBJ2-5	ASSVASLAGVETQY
TRBV5-4	NA	TRBJ2-3	ASSLGTGATDTQY
TRBV18	NA	TRBJ2-2	ASSLRESTGELF
TRBV7-3	few	TRBJ1-1	ASSLRGGLPGSRVTEAF
TRBV5-1	NA	TRBJ2-2	ASTPWREAGELF
TRBV28	NA	TRBJ1-2	ASSLQPGGYT
TRBV27	NA	TRBJ2-2	ASSPPTALTGELF